These 6 T cell receptor beta chains were all obtained from the same sample, sequenced in a study of beta chain features in type 1 diabetes. The authors reverse transcribed all of the isolated RNA, so sequencing captured expressed TCRB transcripts. Clones were read by immunoSEQ multiplex PCR, and TCRdb kept only the in-frame ones, dropping some. The table lists about 140,000 clones, less than 8.5% of them singletons. Sequencing was carried out using central memory CD4+ T cells from blood. The receptors shown here come from a woman in her twenties or thirties in good health.

This clone was seen at least ten times. The J gene is TRBJ2-1, the V gene TRBV5-1; D is possibly TRBD1 (7 bases). This CDR3 is built from 15 residues. Germline V gene data show CDR1 as SGHRS and CDR2 as YFSETQ. V was shortened by 0 bases and J by 3 bases, with 10 bases between the two germline ends. The CDR3 here is CASSLARDSYNEQFF. The DNA for the CDR3 is TGCGCCAGCAGCTTGGCGCGGGACAGCTACAATGAGCAGTTCTTC.

The chain links TRBV11-2 to TRBJ2-5, with TRBD1 identical over 8 bases. The CDR3 spans 14 residues. With V trimmed by 4 bases and J by 3 bases, 4 bases remained unmatched. Looked up from germline, CDR1 is SGHAT and CDR2 is FQNNGV. The CDR3 DNA reads TGTGCCAGCAGCTCGCAGACAGGGGAAGAGACCCAGTACTTC. It translates to CASSSQTGEETQYF.

V is TRBV7-9 and J is TRBJ1-1; no reliable D call. V was cut by 0 bases and J by 7 bases, with 15 bases left in between. CDR3 length: 15 amino acids. Looked up from germline, CDR1 is SEHNR and CDR2 is FQNEAQ (reference sequence). The CDR3, as DNA: TGTGCCAGCAGCTTAGCGCTGACCGGGAAGGGTGAAGCTTTCTTT. It specifies CASSLALTGKGEAFF.

This sequence joins TRBV28 and TRBJ1-4, with D possibly TRBD1 on 6 matching bases. The CDR3 spans 15 residues. The germline V gene encodes CDR1 MDHEN and CDR2 SYDVKM. The V end was cut by 3 bases, the J end by 4 bases, with 12 bases between. The CDR3 is CASSFPDSVNEKLFF. CDR3 nucleotides: TGTGCCAGCAGTTTCCCGGACAGCGTTAATGAAAAACTGTTTTTT. Filled out from reference TRBV28 and TRBJ1-4, the complete variable domain reads DVKVTQSSRYLVKRTGEKVFLECVQDMDHENMFWYRQDPGLGLRLIYFSYDVKMKEKGDIPEGYSVSREKKERFSLILESASTNQTSMYLCASSFPDSVNEKLFFGSGTQLSVL.

In nucleotides, the CDR3 is TGTGCCAGCAGCAACAGGGCCACTGAAGCTTTCTTT. Residues: CASSNRATEAFF. This rearrangement joins TRBV6-6 to TRBJ1-1, with TRBD1 as a possible D gene (6 bases). This CDR3 region has 12 residues. V shed 6 bases and J shed 4 bases, with 9 bases lying between them. Germline V gives CDR1 MNHNY, CDR2 SVGAGI (reference sequence).

This clone turned up a few times. The chain combines TRBV12-5 with TRBJ2-2, with a weak D call TRBD1 (6 bases). The CDR3 spans 13 residues. V dropped 4 bases and J dropped 5 bases, with 8 bases sitting between them. The germline gives CDR1 LGHNT, CDR2 FRNRAP. Written as DNA, the CDR3 is TGTGCTAGTGGTTCAGGGGTAACCGGGGAGCTGTTTTTT. Its protein is CASGSGVTGELFF.